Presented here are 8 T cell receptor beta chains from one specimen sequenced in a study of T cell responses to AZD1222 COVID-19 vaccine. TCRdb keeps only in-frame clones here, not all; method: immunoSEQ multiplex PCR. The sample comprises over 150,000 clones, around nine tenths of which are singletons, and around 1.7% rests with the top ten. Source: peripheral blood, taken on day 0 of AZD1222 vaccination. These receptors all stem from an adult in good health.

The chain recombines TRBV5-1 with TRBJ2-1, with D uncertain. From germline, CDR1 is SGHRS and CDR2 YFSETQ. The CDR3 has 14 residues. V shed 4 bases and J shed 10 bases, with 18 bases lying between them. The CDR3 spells CASSLGRSYGEQFF. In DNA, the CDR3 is TGCGCCAGCAGCCTTGGACGAAGCTACGGAGAGCAGTTCTTC.

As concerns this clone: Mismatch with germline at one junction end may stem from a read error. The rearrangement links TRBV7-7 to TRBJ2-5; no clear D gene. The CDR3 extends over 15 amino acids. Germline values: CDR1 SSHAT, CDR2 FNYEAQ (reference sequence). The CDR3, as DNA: TGTGCTAGCAGCTTAGGGCTGGGATCCCAAGAGACCCAGTACTTC. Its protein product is CASSLGLGSQETQYF.

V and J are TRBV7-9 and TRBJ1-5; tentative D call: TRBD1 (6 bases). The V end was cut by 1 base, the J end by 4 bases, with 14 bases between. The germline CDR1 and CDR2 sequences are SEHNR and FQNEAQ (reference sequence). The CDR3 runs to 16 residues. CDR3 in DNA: TGTGCCAGCAGCTTAGAGCACAGAGGGGGGAATCAGCCCCAGCATTTT. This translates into CASSLEHRGGNQPQHF.

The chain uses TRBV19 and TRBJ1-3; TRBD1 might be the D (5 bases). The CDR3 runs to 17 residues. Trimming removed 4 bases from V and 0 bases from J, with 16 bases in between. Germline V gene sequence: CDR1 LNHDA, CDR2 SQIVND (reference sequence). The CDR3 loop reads CASSTHPRDFSGNTIYF. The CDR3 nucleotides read TGTGCCAGTAGTACACACCCCAGGGACTTCTCTGGAAACACCATATATTTT.

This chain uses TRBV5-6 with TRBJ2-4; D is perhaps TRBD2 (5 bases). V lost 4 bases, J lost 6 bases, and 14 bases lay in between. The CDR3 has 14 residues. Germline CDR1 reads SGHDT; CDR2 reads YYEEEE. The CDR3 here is CASSQVARGNIQYF. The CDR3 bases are TGTGCCAGCAGCCAGGTAGCGAGAGGAAACATTCAGTACTTC.

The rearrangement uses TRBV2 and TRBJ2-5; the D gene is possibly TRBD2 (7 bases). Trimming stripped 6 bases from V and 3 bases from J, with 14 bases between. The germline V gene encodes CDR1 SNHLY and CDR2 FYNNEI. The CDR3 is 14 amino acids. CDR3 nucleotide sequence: TGTGCCAGCAGAATAAAGGGGGGGGAAGAGACCCAGTACTTC. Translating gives CASRIKGGEETQYF.

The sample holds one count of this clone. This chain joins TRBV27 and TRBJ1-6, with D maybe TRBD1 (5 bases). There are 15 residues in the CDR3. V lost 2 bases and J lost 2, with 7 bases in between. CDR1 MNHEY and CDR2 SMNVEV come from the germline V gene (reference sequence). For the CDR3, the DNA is TGTGCCAGCAGTTTAGCAGGGACCTATAATTCACCCCTCCACTTT. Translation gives CASSLAGTYNSPLHF.

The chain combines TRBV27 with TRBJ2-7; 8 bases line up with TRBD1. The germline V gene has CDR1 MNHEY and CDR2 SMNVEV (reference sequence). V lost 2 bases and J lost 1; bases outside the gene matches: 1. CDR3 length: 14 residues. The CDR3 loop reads CASSLQGASYEQYF. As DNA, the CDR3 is TGTGCCAGCAGTTTACAGGGGGCTTCCTACGAGCAGTACTTC.